This T cell receptor beta chain was identified in a study of blood T cell repertoires in COVID-19. This table comes from immunoSEQ multiplex PCR, and its TCRdb copy is limited to in-frame clones, with some not included. The table shows about 170,000 clones, with about 80% occurring only once. CDR1 is LNHDA, CDR2 SQIVND, per germline (reference sequence). V was trimmed by 4 bases and J by 1 base, leaving 7 bases between them. The CDR3 consists of 13 residues. The chain recombines TRBV19 with TRBJ1-1; no firm D call. Sequenced sample: peripheral blood. The source is a woman aged 80 or older with acute or convalescent COVID-19. DNA for the CDR3: TGTGCCAGTAGTAGTAGACAGAACACTGAAGCTTTCTTT. Residues: CASSSRQNTEAFF.